This T cell receptor beta chain stems from a study of STAT5B mutations in CD4+ large granular lymphocyte leukemia. Overall study findings and caveats: Patient CD4-sorted repertoires stayed more clonal than healthy ones after leukemic-clone removal.

In the case of this clone: Its antigen is not identified.

The ends lost 4 bases at V and 6 bases at J; junction bases unmatched: 10. Germline V CDR1 and CDR2: LNHDA, SQIVND (reference sequence). This CDR3 is 16 amino acids long. Produced via immunoSEQ multiplex PCR; TCRdb's table is partial and in-frame only. The table records about 45,000 clones, around 86% of them present only once. Sequenced material: CD4+ T cells from blood buffy coats. This clonotype was obtained from a human donor in good health. The chain combines TRBV19 with TRBJ2-1, with 9 bases matching TRBD1. The CDR3, as DNA: TGTGCCAGTAGTAGAACCGGGACAGGGTGGAGCAATGAGCAGTTCTTC. It specifies CASSRTGTGWSNEQFF.